This record covers a single TCR beta chain. CDR1 SGHRS and CDR2 YFSETQ come from the germline V gene. J gave up 2 bases and V 4 bases, and 5 bases lay outside the gene matches. The CDR3 consists of 15 residues. In the source study's methods: Estimation of nucleated cell counts was performed using reference gene primer amplification. Sequenced by immunoSEQ multiplex PCR; TCRdb stores in-frame clones only, minus some. V and J calls and clone size are given by that table; D and trimming were obtained from the DNA. The data hold roughly 200,000 clones, with 89% observed a single time. The data belong to a study of blood T cell repertoires in COVID-19. Study at large: Acute and convalescent COVID-19 specimens originated in the United States, Italy and Spain. Sources were T cells, B-cell-depleted T cells, or PBMCs; the material itself was cDNA or gDNA.

Sequenced sample: peripheral blood. The sequence came from a man aged 40-55 years with acute or convalescent COVID-19. The genes are TRBV5-1 and TRBJ2-5; 10 bases agree with TRBD2. In DNA, the CDR3 is TGCGCCAGCAGCCAAGGAGCGGGGGGGCAAGAGACCCAGTACTTC. It specifies CASSQGAGGQETQYF.